Listed below are T cell receptor beta chains from one sample, sequenced in a study of blood T cell repertoires in COVID-19. Generated by immunoSEQ multiplex PCR, the TCRdb table keeps only in-frame clones and is missing some. The table lists roughly 130,000 clones, roughly 84% of them singletons, with roughly an eighth in the top ten. The sequenced sample was peripheral blood. The receptors shown here come from a woman aged 25 to 39 who had recovered from COVID-19. Each CDR3 is given with its conserved first and last residue.

v_gene: TRBV12-5
CDR3aa: CASGLVIVTGRDTRPATNEKLFF

v_gene: TRBV9
CDR3aa: CASSVRQGNYEQYF

v_gene: TRBV5-1
CDR3aa: CASSTGTVQETQYF

v_gene: TRBV29-1
CDR3aa: CSVRTGYTEAFF

v_gene: TRBV3-1/TRBV3-2
CDR3aa: CASSPGLAVTDTQYF

v_gene: TRBV27
CDR3aa: CASSFRGSHSNYGYTF

v_gene: TRBV6-5
CDR3aa: CASSIQGFYEQYF

v_gene: TRBV18
CDR3aa: CASSPIAPTYNEQFF

v_gene: TRBV2
CDR3aa: CASSEPESGSYEQYF

v_gene: TRBV3-1/TRBV3-2
CDR3aa: CASSPPVRGTEAFF

v_gene: TRBV7-9
CDR3aa: CASSPRTQKSGNTIYF

v_gene: TRBV6-2/TRBV6-3
CDR3aa: CASSAADRETNQPQHF

v_gene: TRBV7-2
CDR3aa: CASSLVGQGGETQYF

v_gene: TRBV6-5
CDR3aa: CASRPGQNYGYTF

v_gene: TRBV6-6
CDR3aa: CASSYSGQGYEKLFF

v_gene: TRBV5-8
CDR3aa: CASSWGQGANTEAFF

v_gene: TRBV19
CDR3aa: CASRNLLGGGQPQHF

v_gene: TRBV11-2
CDR3aa: CASSSLTGLGTEAFF

v_gene: TRBV6-1
CDR3aa: CASSEQPAYNSPLHF

v_gene: TRBV4-1
CDR3aa: CASSPRDMGGLEQYF

v_gene: TRBV2
CDR3aa: CASGTFYEQYF

v_gene: TRBV30
CDR3aa: CAWTGNFDGYTF

v_gene: TRBV4-2
CDR3aa: CASSQEAGLLNTEAFF

v_gene: TRBV15
CDR3aa: CATSRDYGGNSNQPQHF

v_gene: TRBV5-4
CDR3aa: CASSFPARTVNNEQFF

v_gene: TRBV10-2
CDR3aa: CASSEGGQGLQYGYTF